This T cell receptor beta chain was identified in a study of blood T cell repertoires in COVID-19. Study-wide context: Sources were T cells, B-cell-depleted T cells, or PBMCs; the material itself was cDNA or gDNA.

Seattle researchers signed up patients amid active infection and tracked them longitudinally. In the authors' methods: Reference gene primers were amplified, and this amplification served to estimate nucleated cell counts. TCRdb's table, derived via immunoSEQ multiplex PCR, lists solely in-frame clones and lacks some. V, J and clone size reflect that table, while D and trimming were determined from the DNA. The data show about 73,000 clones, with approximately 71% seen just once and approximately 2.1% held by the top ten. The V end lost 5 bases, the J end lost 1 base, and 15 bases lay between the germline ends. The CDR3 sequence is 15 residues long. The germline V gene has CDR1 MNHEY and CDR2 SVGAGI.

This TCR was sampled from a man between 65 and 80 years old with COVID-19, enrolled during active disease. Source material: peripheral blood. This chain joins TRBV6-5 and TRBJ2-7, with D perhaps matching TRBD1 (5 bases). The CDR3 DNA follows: TGTGCCAGCAGTCAATATAGGGGCGTTTCCTACGAGCAGTACTTC. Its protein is CASSQYRGVSYEQYF.